The subject of this entry is one TCR beta chain. What it recognizes is unknown. The data originate from a study of CD39 and CD103 CD8 tumor-infiltrating T cells. Between roughly 9,000 and 100,000 sorted cells per subset supplied genomic DNA. Generated by immunoSEQ multiplex PCR, the TCRdb table keeps only in-frame clones and is missing some. The sample consists of approximately 2,500 clones, about 72% of them appearing once. V was clipped by 0 bases and J by 4 bases, with 4 bases between them. CDR1 LNHDA and CDR2 SQIVND come from the germline V gene (reference sequence). There are 13 residues in the CDR3. Notes on the study in general: Blood and uninvolved lymph node rarely held DP TIL clonotypes.

Sequencing used CD39- CD103- CD8+ T cells sorted from the tumor. Subset defined: CD103-CD39- double-negative CD45RA- CD8 T cells. This receptor was taken from a human donor with head and neck squamous cell carcinoma. This sequence joins TRBV19 and TRBJ2-1; D is uncertain. CDR3 nucleotide sequence: TGTGCCAGTAGTATAGATGGGTACAATGAGCAGTTCTTC. This encodes CASSIDGYNEQFF.